This T cell receptor beta chain was identified during a study of regulatory T cells in long-lasting Graves disease. Findings of the study overall: Newly diagnosed patients shared around 910 public clonotypes; persistent patients shared approximately 2,900.

The time point is: newly diagnosed GD, antithyroid drugs for less than 3 months. PBMCs were the source of the RNA used for TCR sequencing. This clonotype was observed many times. The antigen remains undetermined. Through Arm-PCR of CDR3 regions and iRepertoire HTBI primers, TCR beta libraries were built. In TCRdb, the multiplex PCR reads were re-called with MiXCR into one record per CDR3 protein. The table records roughly 520,000 distinct CDR3 sequences, around 11% of them present only once. The same data also contributed to another study, on T cells in Graves' hyperthyroidism and ophthalmopathy. That work states: The diagnostic basis comprised clinical symptoms, serum thyroxine and TRAb, thyroid ultrasound and orbital computed tomography. A first-round RT-PCR of the TCR CDR3 used the HTBI primer set.

The source was peripheral blood mononuclear cells (PBMCs), collected at new diagnosis, from a patient treated with antithyroid drugs. This clonotype was obtained from a woman aged 25 to 45 with Graves disease.

CDR3 bases: TGTGCCAGCAGCCCGCCGGGAGCGACATCCTACGAGCAGTACTTC. It yields the protein CASSPPGATSYEQYF. The V call is TRBV11-2, the J call TRBJ2-7, with TRBD2 as a possible D gene (6 bases). Germline V gene lookup returns CDR1 SGHAT and CDR2 FQNNGV. The CDR3 covers 15 residues. V was trimmed by 5 bases and J by 1 base, leaving 15 bases between them.